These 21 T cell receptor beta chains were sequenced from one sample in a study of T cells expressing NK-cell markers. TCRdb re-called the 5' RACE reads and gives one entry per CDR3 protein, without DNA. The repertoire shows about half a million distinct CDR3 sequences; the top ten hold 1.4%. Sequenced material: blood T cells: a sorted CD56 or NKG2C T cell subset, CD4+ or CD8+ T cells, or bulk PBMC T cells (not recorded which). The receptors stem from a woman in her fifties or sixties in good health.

The CDR3 spells CASSWGQGVGELFF. This chain uses TRBV2 with TRBJ2-2; TCRdb's assignment of TRBD1 cannot be checked, as there is no DNA. The CDR3 is made up of 14 amino acids. The germline CDR1 and CDR2 sequences are SNHLY and FYNNEI.

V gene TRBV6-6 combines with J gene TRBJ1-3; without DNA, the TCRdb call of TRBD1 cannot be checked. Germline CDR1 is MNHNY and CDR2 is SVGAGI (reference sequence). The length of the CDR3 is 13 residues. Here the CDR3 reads CASSEGVLNTIYF.

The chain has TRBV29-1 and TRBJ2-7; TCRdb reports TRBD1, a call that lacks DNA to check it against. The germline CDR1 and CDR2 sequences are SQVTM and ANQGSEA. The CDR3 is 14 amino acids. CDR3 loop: CSVGGGNGGDRQYF.

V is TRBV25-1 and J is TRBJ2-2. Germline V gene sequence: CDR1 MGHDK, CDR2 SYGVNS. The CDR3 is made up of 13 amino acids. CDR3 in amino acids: CASSGSGTGELFF.

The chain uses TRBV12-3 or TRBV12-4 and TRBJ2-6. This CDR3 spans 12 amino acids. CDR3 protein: CASSLAPSVLTF.

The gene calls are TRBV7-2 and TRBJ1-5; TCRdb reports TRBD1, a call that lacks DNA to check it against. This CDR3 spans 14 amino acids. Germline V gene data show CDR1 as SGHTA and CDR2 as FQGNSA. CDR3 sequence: CASRRDRSNQPQHF.

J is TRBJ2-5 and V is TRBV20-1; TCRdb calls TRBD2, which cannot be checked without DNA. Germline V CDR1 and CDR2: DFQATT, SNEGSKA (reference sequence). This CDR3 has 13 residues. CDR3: CAHGGRATETQYF.

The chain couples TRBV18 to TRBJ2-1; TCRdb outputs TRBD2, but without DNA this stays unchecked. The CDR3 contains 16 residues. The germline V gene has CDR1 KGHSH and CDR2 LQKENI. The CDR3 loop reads CASSSPSGNTYNEQFF.

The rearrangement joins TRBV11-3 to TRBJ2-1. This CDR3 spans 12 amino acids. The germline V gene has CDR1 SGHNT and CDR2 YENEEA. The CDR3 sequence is CASQAGYNEQFF.

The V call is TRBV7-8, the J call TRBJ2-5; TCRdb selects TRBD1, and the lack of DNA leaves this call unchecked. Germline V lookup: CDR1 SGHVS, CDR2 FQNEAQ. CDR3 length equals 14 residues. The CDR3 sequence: CASSGRQGRETQYF. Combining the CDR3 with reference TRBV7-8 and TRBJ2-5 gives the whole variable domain GAGVSQSPRYKVAKRGQDVALRCDPISGHVSLFWYQQALGQGPEFLTYFQNEAQLDKSGLPSDRFFAERPEGSVSTLKIQRTQQEDSAVYLCASSGRQGRETQYFGPGTRLLVL.

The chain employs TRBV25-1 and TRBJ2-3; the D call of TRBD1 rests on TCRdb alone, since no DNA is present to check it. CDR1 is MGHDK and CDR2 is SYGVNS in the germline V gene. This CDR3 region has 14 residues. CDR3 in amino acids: CASSPDRGSNTQYF.

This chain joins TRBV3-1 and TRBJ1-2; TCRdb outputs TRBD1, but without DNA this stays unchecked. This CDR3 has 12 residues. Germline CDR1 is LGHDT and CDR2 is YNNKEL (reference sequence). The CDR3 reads CASRGGHYGYTF.

CDR3: CASSAGGLAGGIYNEQFF. The V call is TRBV6-4, the J call TRBJ2-1; TCRdb's D call of TRBD2 is untestable without DNA. The CDR3 is made up of 18 amino acids. Per germline, CDR1 MRHNA and CDR2 SNTAGT.

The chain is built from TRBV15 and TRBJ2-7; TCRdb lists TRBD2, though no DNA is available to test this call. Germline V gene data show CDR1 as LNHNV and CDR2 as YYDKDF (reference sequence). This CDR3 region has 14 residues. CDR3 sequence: CATCRDRATYEQYF.

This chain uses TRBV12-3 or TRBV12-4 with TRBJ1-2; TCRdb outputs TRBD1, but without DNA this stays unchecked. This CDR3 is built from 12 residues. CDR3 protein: CASTPGFGGYTF.

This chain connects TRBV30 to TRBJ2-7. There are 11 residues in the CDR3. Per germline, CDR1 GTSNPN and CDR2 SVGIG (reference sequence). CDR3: CAWSVKDEQYF. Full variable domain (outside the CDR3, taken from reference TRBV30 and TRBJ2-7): SQTIHQWPATLVQPVGSPLSLECTVEGTSNPNLYWYRQAAGRGLQLLFYSVGIGQISSEVPQNLSASRPQDRQFILSSKKLLLSDSGFYLCAWSVKDEQYFGPGTRLTVT.

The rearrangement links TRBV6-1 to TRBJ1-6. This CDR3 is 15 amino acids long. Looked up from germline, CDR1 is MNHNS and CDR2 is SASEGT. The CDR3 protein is CASCIETGLDSPLHF.

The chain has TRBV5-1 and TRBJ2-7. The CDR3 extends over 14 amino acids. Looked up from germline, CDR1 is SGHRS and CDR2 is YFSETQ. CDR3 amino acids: CASSLTYGDYEQYF.

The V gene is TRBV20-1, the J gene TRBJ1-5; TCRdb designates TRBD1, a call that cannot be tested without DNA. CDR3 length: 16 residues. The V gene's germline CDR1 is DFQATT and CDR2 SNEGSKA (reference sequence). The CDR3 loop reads CSARTQGSFGSQPQHF.

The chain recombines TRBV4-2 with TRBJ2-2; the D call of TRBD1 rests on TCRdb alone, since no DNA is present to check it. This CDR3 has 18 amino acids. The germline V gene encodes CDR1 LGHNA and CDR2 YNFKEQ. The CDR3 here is CASSQDVLGSPPPGELFF.

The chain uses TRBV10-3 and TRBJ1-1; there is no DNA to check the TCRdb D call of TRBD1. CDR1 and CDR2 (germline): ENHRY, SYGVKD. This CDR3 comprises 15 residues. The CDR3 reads CAIKKGRDGTTEAFF.